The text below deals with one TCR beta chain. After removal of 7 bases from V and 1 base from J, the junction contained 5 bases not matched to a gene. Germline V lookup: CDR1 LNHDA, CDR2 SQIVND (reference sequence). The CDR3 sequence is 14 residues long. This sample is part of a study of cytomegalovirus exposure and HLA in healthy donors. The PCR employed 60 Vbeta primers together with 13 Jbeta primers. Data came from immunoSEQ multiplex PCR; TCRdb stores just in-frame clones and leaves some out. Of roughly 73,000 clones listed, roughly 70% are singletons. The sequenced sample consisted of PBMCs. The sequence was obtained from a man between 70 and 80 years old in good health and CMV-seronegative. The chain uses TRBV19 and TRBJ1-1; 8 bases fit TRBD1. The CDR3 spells CASTPGQGNTEAFF. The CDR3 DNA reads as TGTGCCAGTACCCCCGGACAGGGGAACACTGAAGCTTTCTTT.